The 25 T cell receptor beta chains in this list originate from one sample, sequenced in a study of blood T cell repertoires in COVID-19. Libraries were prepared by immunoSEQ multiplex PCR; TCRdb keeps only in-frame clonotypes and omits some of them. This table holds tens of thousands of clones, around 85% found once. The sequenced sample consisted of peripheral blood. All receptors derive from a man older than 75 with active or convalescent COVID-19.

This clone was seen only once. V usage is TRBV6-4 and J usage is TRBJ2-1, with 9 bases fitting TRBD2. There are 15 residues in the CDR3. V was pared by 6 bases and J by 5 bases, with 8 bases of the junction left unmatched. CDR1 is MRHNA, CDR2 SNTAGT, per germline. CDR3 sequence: CASSQLAGQNNEQFF. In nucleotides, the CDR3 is TGTGCCAGCAGCCAGCTAGCGGGACAAAACAATGAGCAGTTCTTC.

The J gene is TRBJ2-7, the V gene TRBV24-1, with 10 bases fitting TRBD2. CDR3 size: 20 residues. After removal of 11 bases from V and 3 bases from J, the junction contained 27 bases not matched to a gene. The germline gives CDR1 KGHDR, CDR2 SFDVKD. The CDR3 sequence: CAIPTYRRVGVAGGIYEQYF. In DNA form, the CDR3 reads TGTGCCATCCCGACATACAGGAGGGTTGGAGTAGCGGGGGGTATCTACGAGCAGTACTTC.

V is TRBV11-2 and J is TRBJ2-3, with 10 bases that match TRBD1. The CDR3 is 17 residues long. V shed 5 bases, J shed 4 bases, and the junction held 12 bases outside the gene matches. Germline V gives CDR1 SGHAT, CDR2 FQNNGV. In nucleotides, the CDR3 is TGTGCCAGCAGCGTAAGCAGAGACAGGGGGCGCCCAGATACGCAGTATTTT. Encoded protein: CASSVSRDRGRPDTQYF. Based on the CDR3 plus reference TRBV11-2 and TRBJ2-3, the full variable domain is EAGVAQSPRYKIIEKRQSVAFWCNPISGHATLYWYQQILGQGPKLLIQFQNNGVVDDSQLPKDRFSAERLKGVDSTLKIQPAKLEDSAVYLCASSVSRDRGRPDTQYFGPGTRLTVL.

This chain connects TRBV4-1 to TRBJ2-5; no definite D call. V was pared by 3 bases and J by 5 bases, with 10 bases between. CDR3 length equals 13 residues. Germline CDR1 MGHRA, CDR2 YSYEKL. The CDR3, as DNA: TGCGCCAGCAGCCAGATATATCGGGAGACCCAGTACTTC. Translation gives CASSQIYRETQYF.

The CDR3 nucleotides read TGTGCCAGCAGTGACCGGGACAGGGGCTACGAGCAGTACTTC. It is translated as CASSDRDRGYEQYF. The chain employs TRBV6-1 and TRBJ2-7; 10 bases map to TRBD1. Germline trimming cut 3 bases from V and 3 bases from J; bases unmatched to any gene: 2. The CDR3 has 14 amino acids. CDR1 and CDR2 from the germline V gene are MNHNS and SASEGT.

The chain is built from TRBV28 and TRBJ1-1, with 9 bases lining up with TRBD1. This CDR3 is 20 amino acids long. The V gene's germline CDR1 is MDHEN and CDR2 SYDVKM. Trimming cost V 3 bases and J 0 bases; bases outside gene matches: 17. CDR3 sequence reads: CASSFVDRGLRGIMNTEAFF. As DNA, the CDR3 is TGTGCCAGCAGTTTTGTGGACAGGGGCCTCCGAGGGATTATGAACACTGAAGCTTTCTTT.

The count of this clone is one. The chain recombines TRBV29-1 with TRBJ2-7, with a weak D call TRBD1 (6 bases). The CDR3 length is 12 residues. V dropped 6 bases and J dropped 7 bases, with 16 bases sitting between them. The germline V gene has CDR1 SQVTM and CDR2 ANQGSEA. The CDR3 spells CSVGDNLGEQYF. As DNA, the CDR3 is TGCAGCGTGGGGGACAACCTGGGGGAGCAGTACTTC.

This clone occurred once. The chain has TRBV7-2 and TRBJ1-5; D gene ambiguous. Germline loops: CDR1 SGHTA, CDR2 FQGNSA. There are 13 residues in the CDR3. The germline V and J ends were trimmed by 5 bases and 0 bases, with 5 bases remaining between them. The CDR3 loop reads CASSRDSNQPQHF. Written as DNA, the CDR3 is TGTGCCAGCAGCCGAGATAGCAATCAGCCCCAGCATTTT.

CDR3 nucleotide sequence: TGTGCCAGCAGTTGGCAGGGTAGCACCGGGGAGCTGTTTTTT. This encodes CASSWQGSTGELFF. The chain combines TRBV6-5 with TRBJ2-2, with a tentative D call TRBD1 (5 bases). Per germline, CDR1 MNHEY and CDR2 SVGAGI. The length of the CDR3 is 14 residues. The V end was cut by 4 bases, the J end by 4 bases, with 10 bases between.

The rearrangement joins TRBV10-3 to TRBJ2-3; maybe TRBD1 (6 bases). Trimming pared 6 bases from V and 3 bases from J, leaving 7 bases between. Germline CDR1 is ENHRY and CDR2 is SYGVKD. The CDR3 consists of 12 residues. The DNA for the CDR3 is TGTGCCATCAGGCAGGGGACAGATACGCAGTATTTT. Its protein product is CAIRQGTDTQYF.

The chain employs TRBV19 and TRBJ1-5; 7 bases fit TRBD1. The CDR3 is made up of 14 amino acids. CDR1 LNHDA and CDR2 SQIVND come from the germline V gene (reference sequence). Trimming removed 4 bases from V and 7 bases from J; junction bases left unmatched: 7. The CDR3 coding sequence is TGTGCCAGTAGTACCCAACAGGGGAGGCAGCCCCAGCATTTT. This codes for CASSTQQGRQPQHF.

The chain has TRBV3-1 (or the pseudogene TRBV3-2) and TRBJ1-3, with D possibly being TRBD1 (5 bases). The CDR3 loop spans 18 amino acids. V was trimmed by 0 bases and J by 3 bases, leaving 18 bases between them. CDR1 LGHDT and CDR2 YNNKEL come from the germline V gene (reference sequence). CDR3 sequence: CASSQDFEQGFIGNTIYF. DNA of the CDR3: TGTGCCAGCAGCCAAGATTTCGAGCAGGGATTTATTGGAAACACCATATATTTT.

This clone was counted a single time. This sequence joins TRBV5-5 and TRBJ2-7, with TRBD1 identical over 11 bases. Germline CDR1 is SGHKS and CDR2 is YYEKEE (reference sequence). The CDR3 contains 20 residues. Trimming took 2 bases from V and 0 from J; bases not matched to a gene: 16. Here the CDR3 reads CASSFLPGTGGSPLSYEQYF. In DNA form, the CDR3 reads TGTGCCAGCAGCTTCTTACCCGGGACAGGGGGTTCCCCTCTCTCCTACGAGCAGTACTTC.

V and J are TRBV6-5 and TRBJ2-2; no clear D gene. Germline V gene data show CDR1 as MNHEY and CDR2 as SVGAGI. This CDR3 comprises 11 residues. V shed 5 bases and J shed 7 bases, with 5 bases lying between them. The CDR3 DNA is TGTGCCAGCAGTCCTCTCGGGGAGCTGTTTTTT. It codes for CASSPLGELFF.

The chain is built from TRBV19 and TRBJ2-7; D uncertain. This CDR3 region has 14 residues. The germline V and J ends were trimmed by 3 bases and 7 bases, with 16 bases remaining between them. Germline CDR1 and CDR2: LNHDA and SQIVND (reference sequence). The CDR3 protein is CASSMTSFLEEQYF. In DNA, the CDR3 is TGTGCCAGTAGTATGACGAGTTTTTTGGAGGAGCAGTACTTC.

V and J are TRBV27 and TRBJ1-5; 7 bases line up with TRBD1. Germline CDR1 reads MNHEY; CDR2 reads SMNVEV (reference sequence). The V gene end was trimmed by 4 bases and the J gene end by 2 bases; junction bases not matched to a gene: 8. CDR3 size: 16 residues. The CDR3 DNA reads TGTGCCAGCAGTTCCTCGACAGGGTTCGGCAATCAGCCCCAGCATTTT. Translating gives CASSSSTGFGNQPQHF.

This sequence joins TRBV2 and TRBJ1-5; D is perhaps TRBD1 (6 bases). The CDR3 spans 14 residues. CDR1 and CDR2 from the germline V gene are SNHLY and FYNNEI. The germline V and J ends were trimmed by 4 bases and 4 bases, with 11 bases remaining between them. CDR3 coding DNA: TGTGCCAGCAGTGCTTTGGGACATAATCAGCCCCAGCATTTT. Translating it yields CASSALGHNQPQHF.

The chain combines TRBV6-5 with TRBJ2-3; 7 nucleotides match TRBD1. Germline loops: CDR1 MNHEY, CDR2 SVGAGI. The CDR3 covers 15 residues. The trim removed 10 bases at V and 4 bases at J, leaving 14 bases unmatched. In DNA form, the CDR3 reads TGTGCCACCCGGACAGGCTTCGCCATACCAGATACGCAGTATTTT. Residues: CATRTGFAIPDTQYF.

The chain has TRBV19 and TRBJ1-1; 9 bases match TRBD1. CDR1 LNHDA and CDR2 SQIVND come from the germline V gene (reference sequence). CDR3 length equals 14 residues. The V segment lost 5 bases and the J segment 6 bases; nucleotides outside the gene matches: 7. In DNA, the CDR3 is TGTGCCAGTAGTCCGCGGGACAGGGCCGCTGAAGCTTTCTTT. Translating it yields CASSPRDRAAEAFF.

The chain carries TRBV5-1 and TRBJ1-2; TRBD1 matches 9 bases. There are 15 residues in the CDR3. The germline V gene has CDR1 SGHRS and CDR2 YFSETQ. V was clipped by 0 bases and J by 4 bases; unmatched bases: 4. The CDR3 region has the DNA TGCGCCAGCAGCTTGGGACAGGGGGTCGGCTATGGCTACACCTTC. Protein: CASSLGQGVGYGYTF.

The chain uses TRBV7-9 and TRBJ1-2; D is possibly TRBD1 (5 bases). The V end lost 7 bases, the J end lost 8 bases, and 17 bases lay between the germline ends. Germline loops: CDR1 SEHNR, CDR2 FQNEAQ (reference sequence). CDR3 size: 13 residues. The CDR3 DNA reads TGTGCCAGCACCTGGGGGGAGACTACCGGCTACACCTTC. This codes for CASTWGETTGYTF. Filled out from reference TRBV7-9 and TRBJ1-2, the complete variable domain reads DTGVSQNPRHKITKRGQNVTFRCDPISEHNRLYWYRQTLGQGPEFLTYFQNEAQLEKSRLLSDRFSAERPKGSFSTLEIQRTEQGDSAMYLCASTWGETTGYTFGSGTRLTVV.

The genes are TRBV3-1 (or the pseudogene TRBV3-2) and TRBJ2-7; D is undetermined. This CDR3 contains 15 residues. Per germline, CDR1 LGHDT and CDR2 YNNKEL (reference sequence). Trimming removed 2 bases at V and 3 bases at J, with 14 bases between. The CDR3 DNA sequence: TGTGCCAGCAGCCAACTCCCAACGCGAGACTACGAGCAGTACTTC. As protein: CASSQLPTRDYEQYF.

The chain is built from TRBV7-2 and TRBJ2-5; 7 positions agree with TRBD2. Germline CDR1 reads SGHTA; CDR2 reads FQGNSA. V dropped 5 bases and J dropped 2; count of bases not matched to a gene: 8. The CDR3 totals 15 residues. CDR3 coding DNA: TGTGCCAGCAGCCCGCCGGGACTACAACAAGAGACCCAGTACTTC. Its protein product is CASSPPGLQQETQYF.

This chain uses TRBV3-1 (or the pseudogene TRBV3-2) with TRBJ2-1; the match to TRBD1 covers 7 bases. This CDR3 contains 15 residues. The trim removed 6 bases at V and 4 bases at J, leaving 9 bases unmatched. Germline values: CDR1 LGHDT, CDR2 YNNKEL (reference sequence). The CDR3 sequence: CASSPQGMGYNEQFF. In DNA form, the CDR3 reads TGTGCCAGCAGTCCACAGGGGATGGGGTACAATGAGCAGTTCTTC.

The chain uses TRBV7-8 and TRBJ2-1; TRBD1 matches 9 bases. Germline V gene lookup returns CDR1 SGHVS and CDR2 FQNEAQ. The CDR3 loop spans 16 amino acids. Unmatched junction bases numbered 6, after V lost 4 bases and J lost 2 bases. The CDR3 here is CASSWTGTGTYNEQFF. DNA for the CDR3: TGTGCCAGCAGCTGGACCGGGACAGGGACCTACAATGAGCAGTTCTTC.